The 6 T cell receptor beta chains given below trace back to one sample, sequenced in a study of blood T cell repertoires in COVID-19. Here immunoSEQ multiplex PCR was the method, and the copy in TCRdb shows in-frame clones only, minus some. The repertoire holds approximately 68,000 clones, with roughly 80% as singletons. The sequenced sample consisted of peripheral blood. The receptors shown here come from a woman in her sixties with acute or convalescent COVID-19.

The chain is built from TRBV7-9 and TRBJ1-2, with TRBD1 as a possible D gene (6 bases). CDR1 is SEHNR and CDR2 is FQNEAQ in the germline V gene (reference sequence). With 0 bases removed from V and 4 bases from J, the gap between germline ends came to 9 bases. The CDR3 spans 14 residues. The CDR3 sequence is CASSLAPRGYGYTF. The CDR3 DNA reads as TGTGCCAGCAGCTTAGCACCCAGGGGCTATGGCTACACCTTC.

The chain joins TRBV12-5 to TRBJ2-1; D gene uncertain. The ends were cut back, 1 base at V and 1 base at J, with 8 bases in the middle. Germline loops: CDR1 LGHNT, CDR2 FRNRAP. The CDR3 length is 15 residues. CDR3 in DNA: TGTGCTAGTGGTTTGGGGTGGGCTTCCTACAATGAGCAGTTCTTC. It specifies CASGLGWASYNEQFF.

The V and J genes are TRBV27 and TRBJ1-2; D is possibly TRBD1 (5 bases). The V end was cut by 8 bases, the J end by 0 bases, with 19 bases between. The CDR3 extends over 16 amino acids. CDR1 and CDR2 from the germline V gene are MNHEY and SMNVEV (reference sequence). This CDR3 is CASGGDWSETNYGYTF. The CDR3 DNA reads as TGTGCCAGCGGGGGGGACTGGTCCGAGACTAACTATGGCTACACCTTC.

The CDR3 DNA follows: TGTGCCAGCTCACCAAAATCAGGGGACCTCGTTAGCACAGATACGCAGTATTTT. Encoded protein: CASSPKSGDLVSTDTQYF. The chain links TRBV18 to TRBJ2-3, with D tentatively TRBD1 (6 bases). Trimming stripped 2 bases from V and 0 bases from J, with 18 bases between. CDR3 length equals 18 residues. Germline V gives CDR1 KGHSH, CDR2 LQKENI.

V gene TRBV5-1 combines with J gene TRBJ2-3; D unresolved. V was cut by 0 bases and J by 0 bases, with 11 bases left in between. This CDR3 is 16 amino acids long. Germline CDR1 reads SGHRS; CDR2 reads YFSETQ. As DNA, the CDR3 is TGCGCCAGCAGCTTGGCGTCGGGTCCTAGCACAGATACGCAGTATTTT. Its protein product is CASSLASGPSTDTQYF.

The chain is built from TRBV6-5 and TRBJ1-6; weak D call: TRBD1 (5 bases). There are 15 residues in the CDR3. V dropped 5 bases and J dropped 12 bases, with 20 bases sitting between them. Germline values: CDR1 MNHEY, CDR2 SVGAGI. This CDR3 is CASSPTGVVGGPLHF. CDR3 nucleotides: TGTGCCAGCAGTCCGACGGGCGTAGTGGGGGGACCCCTCCACTTT.